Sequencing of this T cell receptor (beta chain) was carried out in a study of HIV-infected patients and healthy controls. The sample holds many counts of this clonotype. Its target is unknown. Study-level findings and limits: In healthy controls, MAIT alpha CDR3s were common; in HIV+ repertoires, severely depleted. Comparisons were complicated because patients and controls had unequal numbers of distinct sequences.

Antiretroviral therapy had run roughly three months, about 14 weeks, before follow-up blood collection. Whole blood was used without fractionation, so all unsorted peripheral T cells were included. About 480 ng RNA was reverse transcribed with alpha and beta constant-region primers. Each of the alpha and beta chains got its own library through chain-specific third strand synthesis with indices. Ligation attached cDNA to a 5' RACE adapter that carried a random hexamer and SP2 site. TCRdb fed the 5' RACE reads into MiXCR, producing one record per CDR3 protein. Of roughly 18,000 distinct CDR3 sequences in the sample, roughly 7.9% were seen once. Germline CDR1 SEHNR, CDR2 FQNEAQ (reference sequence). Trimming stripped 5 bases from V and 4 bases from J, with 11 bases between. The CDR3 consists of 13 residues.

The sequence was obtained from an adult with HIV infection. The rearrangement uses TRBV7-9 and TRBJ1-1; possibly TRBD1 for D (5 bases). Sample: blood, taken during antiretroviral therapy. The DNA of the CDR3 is TGTGCCAGCAGCCCCGCCGGGGGCACTGAAGCTTTCTTT. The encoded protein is CASSPAGGTEAFF. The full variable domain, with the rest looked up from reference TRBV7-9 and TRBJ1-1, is DTGVSQNPRHKITKRGQNVTFRCDPISEHNRLYWYRQTLGQGPEFLTYFQNEAQLEKSRLLSDRFSAERPKGSFSTLEIQRTEQGDSAMYLCASSPAGGTEAFFGQGTRLTVV.